Below, 23 T cell receptor beta chains from the same sample are listed, as sequenced in a study of shared clonotypes between healthy human individuals. The method was immunoSEQ multiplex PCR; TCRdb's version includes in-frame clones alone and lacks a portion of them. Found here are roughly 2 million clones, 95% of them singletons; the top ten hold 0.13%. The specimen sequenced was naive CD4+ T cells sorted from blood. Subset specified: CD45RA+ positively selected. These receptors came from a man aged 18 to 30 in good health.

For the CDR3, the DNA is TGTGCCAGCTCTCCCCCCTCCCGGAACGAGCAGTACTTC. It is translated as CASSPPSRNEQYF. The chain has TRBV18 and TRBJ2-7; no firm D call. From germline, CDR1 is KGHSH and CDR2 LQKENI. V was cut by 6 bases and J by 5 bases, with 14 bases left in between. The CDR3 runs to 13 residues.

The chain is built from TRBV19 and TRBJ2-1; possibly TRBD2 for D (6 bases). V lost 9 bases and J lost 0, with 9 bases in between. Germline CDR1 is LNHDA and CDR2 is SQIVND (reference sequence). The CDR3 length is 13 residues. CDR3 DNA sequence: TGTGCCAGCGGACTACTCTCCTACAATGAGCAGTTCTTC. This gives the protein CASGLLSYNEQFF. The full variable domain, completed using reference TRBV19 and TRBJ2-1, is DGGITQSPKYLFRKEGQNVTLSCEQNLNHDAMYWYRQDPGQGLRLIYYSQIVNDFQKGDIAEGYSVSREKKESFPLTVTSAQKNPTAFYLCASGLLSYNEQFFGPGTRLTVL.

The chain couples TRBV19 to TRBJ2-1, with TRBD2 identical over 7 bases. CDR3 length: 15 residues. Germline CDR1 is LNHDA and CDR2 is SQIVND (reference sequence). The junction had 6 bases not matched to a gene; V was cut back by 2 bases and J by 5 bases. This chain's CDR3 is CASSIRGTTNNEQFF. CDR3 DNA: TGTGCCAGTAGTATACGGGGGACTACCAACAATGAGCAGTTCTTC.

J is TRBJ1-6 and V is TRBV6-6; 8 bases match TRBD1. The CDR3 covers 15 residues. The V segment lost 3 bases and the J segment 8 bases; nucleotides outside the gene matches: 6. From germline, CDR1 is MNHNY and CDR2 SVGAGI (reference sequence). This chain's CDR3 is CASSYYRGDDSPLHF. CDR3 DNA sequence: TGTGCCAGCAGTTATTACAGGGGGGATGATTCACCCCTCCACTTT.

This chain connects TRBV10-1 to TRBJ2-1; 10 bases agree with TRBD2. From germline, CDR1 is WNHNN and CDR2 SYGVQD (reference sequence). The CDR3 contains 15 residues. After removal of 2 bases from V and 7 bases from J, the junction contained 5 bases not matched to a gene. CDR3 in DNA: TGCGCCAGCAGTGAGACGCTAGCGGGAGTAAATGAGCAGTTCTTC. This translates into CASSETLAGVNEQFF.

The gene calls are TRBV6-5 and TRBJ1-4; D is unresolved. V lost 5 bases to trimming and J lost 7 bases, with 11 bases between them. The CDR3 totals 13 residues. The V gene's germline CDR1 is MNHEY and CDR2 SVGAGI. The CDR3 region is CASSPRQSEKLFF. The CDR3 nucleotides read TGTGCCAGCAGTCCAAGACAAAGTGAAAAACTGTTTTTT.

The chain employs TRBV18 and TRBJ2-1; D is possibly TRBD2 (5 bases). The CDR3 is 14 amino acids. The V end lost 0 bases, the J end lost 15 bases, and 18 bases lay between the germline ends. Germline V CDR1 and CDR2: KGHSH, LQKENI. For the CDR3, the DNA is TGTGCCAGCTCACCACCGGGAGATTTCGAGTTATCGTTCTTC. Its translation is CASSPPGDFELSFF.

This chain links TRBV4-3 with TRBJ2-1, with TRBD2 identical over 16 bases. The germline gives CDR1 LGHNA, CDR2 YSLEER. This CDR3 is 20 amino acids long. V gave up 1 base and J gave up 4 bases; unmatched junction bases: 10. CDR3 nucleotide sequence: TGCGCCAGCAGCCAAGGACCGGGACTAGCGGGAGGGATACAATACAATGAGCAGTTCTTC. Its protein is CASSQGPGLAGGIQYNEQFF.

The chain recombines TRBV7-3 with TRBJ1-1; D remains ambiguous. From germline, CDR1 is SGHTA and CDR2 FQGTGA. This CDR3 is 13 amino acids long. Deletions cut 5 bases from V and 5 bases from J, with 12 bases between. The DNA of the CDR3 is TGTGCCAGCAGCCCCACCTTGGGGACTGAAGCTTTCTTT. This codes for CASSPTLGTEAFF.

The rearrangement joins TRBV19 to TRBJ1-2; a possible D gene is TRBD1 (5 bases). The CDR3 extends over 13 amino acids. Germline V lookup: CDR1 LNHDA, CDR2 SQIVND (reference sequence). Trimming took off 8 bases at V and 5 bases at J, with 15 bases between the two ends. Written as DNA, the CDR3 is TGTGCCAGTCGCCTACGGGGCCCTTATGGCTACACCTTC. This translates into CASRLRGPYGYTF.

This chain joins TRBV19 and TRBJ2-7, with 9 bases identical to TRBD1. This CDR3 region has 15 residues. CDR1 is LNHDA, CDR2 SQIVND, per germline (reference sequence). The junction had 10 bases not matched to a gene; V was cut back by 7 bases and J by 3 bases. The CDR3 DNA is TGTGCCAGTAATGATCCGGGACAGGGCCACTACGAGCAGTACTTC. It yields the protein CASNDPGQGHYEQYF.

Comments on this clone: Distinct nucleotide sequences in the sample also encode this CDR3. V and J are TRBV27 and TRBJ1-5; 11 bases agree with TRBD1. With V trimmed by 5 bases and J by 6 bases, 3 bases remained unmatched. This CDR3 region has 14 residues. The germline CDR1 and CDR2 sequences are MNHEY and SMNVEV (reference sequence). CDR3 sequence (DNA): TGTGCCAGCAGTCGAGGGACAGGGGGTCAGCCCCAGCATTTT. Its translation is CASSRGTGGQPQHF.

This chain joins TRBV5-4 and TRBJ1-1, with no clear D. The CDR3 has 15 residues. In germline, CDR1 is SGHNT, CDR2 YYREEE (reference sequence). V dropped 4 bases and J dropped 3 bases, with 16 bases sitting between them. CDR3 in amino acids: CASSRSGPIHTEAFF. The CDR3 nucleotides are TGTGCCAGCAGCCGCTCGGGTCCGATTCACACTGAAGCTTTCTTT. The complete variable domain, with remaining parts taken from reference TRBV5-4 and TRBJ1-1, reads ETGVTQSPTHLIKTRGQQVTLRCSSQSGHNTVSWYQQALGQGPQFIFQYYREEENGRGNFPPRFSGLQFPNYSSELNVNALELDDSALYLCASSRSGPIHTEAFFGQGTRLTVV.

CDR3 sequence: CASSLGGQSHGYTF. The CDR3 DNA follows: TGTGCCAGCAGCTTAGGGGGGCAGAGCCATGGCTACACCTTC. The rearrangement links TRBV7-9 to TRBJ1-2; D is possibly TRBD1 (6 bases). V was clipped by 1 base and J by 6 bases, with 12 bases between them. CDR3 length: 14 residues. Germline CDR1 SEHNR, CDR2 FQNEAQ (reference sequence). Combining the CDR3 with reference TRBV7-9 and TRBJ1-2 gives the whole variable domain DTGVSQNPRHKITKRGQNVTFRCDPISEHNRLYWYRQTLGQGPEFLTYFQNEAQLEKSRLLSDRFSAERPKGSFSTLEIQRTEQGDSAMYLCASSLGGQSHGYTFGSGTRLTVV.

The chain is built from TRBV27 and TRBJ2-1; TRBD2 agrees at 7 bases. The V gene's germline CDR1 is MNHEY and CDR2 SMNVEV (reference sequence). Germline trimming cut 7 bases from V and 2 bases from J; bases unmatched to any gene: 5. The CDR3 has 14 residues. CDR3 sequence: CASTRDYPYNEQFF. In nucleotides, the CDR3 is TGTGCCAGCACCCGGGACTATCCCTACAATGAGCAGTTCTTC.

The V call is TRBV7-2, the J call TRBJ1-4; D unclear. The CDR3 sequence is 13 residues long. Germline V gene sequence: CDR1 SGHTA, CDR2 FQGNSA. V was shortened by 5 bases and J by 7 bases, with 11 bases between the two germline ends. CDR3: CASSLGLREKLFF. In DNA form, the CDR3 reads TGTGCCAGCAGCCTCGGGTTGCGTGAAAAACTGTTTTTT.

The chain is built from TRBV11-2 and TRBJ2-1; 8 bases map to TRBD2. V gave up 5 bases and J gave up 7 bases; unmatched junction bases: 10. The CDR3 runs 15 residues. Germline V gives CDR1 SGHAT, CDR2 FQNNGV. CDR3 residues: CASSKGLVVGNEQFF. The DNA for the CDR3 is TGTGCCAGCAGCAAGGGACTAGTGGTAGGAAATGAGCAGTTCTTC. Full variable domain (remainder filled in from reference TRBV11-2 and TRBJ2-1): EAGVAQSPRYKIIEKRQSVAFWCNPISGHATLYWYQQILGQGPKLLIQFQNNGVVDDSQLPKDRFSAERLKGVDSTLKIQPAKLEDSAVYLCASSKGLVVGNEQFFGPGTRLTVL.

This chain connects TRBV5-4 to TRBJ2-1, with TRBD1 matching 9 bases. In germline, CDR1 is SGHNT, CDR2 YYREEE (reference sequence). This CDR3 is built from 14 residues. V lost 3 bases, J lost 6 bases, and 4 bases stayed unmatched. The chain's CDR3 is CASSSRDRVNEQFF. The CDR3 DNA reads as TGTGCCAGCAGCTCCCGGGACAGGGTCAATGAGCAGTTCTTC.

This clone has just a few counts. Here the CDR3 DNA reads TGTGCCAGCAGCTACATGGGACAGGCTAATTCACCCCTCCACTTT. Translating it yields CASSYMGQANSPLHF. The chain joins TRBV11-1 to TRBJ1-6, with 8 positions matching TRBD1. The CDR3 contains 15 residues. Per the germline V gene, CDR1 is SGHAT and CDR2 is FQDESV (reference sequence). With 4 bases clipped from V and 6 bases from J, the junction kept 5 bases outside the gene matches.

The chain recombines TRBV10-3 with TRBJ2-7, with 9 bases identical to TRBD2. V lost 10 bases to trimming and J lost 2 bases; unmatched junction nucleotides: 9. This CDR3 region has 14 residues. Germline CDR1 ENHRY, CDR2 SYGVKD. CDR3 residues: CATAGLAGTYEQYF. The CDR3 coding sequence is TGTGCCACGGCGGGGCTAGCGGGAACCTACGAGCAGTACTTC.

As DNA, the CDR3 is TGTGCCAGTAGTATTCAAAGGACGAACTACAATGAGCAGTTCTTC. It translates to CASSIQRTNYNEQFF. The rearrangement links TRBV19 to TRBJ2-1, with no clear D. This CDR3 contains 15 residues. V lost 3 bases to trimming and J lost 3 bases, with 12 bases between them. The germline gives CDR1 LNHDA, CDR2 SQIVND (reference sequence).

V gene TRBV6-5 combines with J gene TRBJ2-5; weak D call: TRBD1 (5 bases). V gave up 5 bases and J gave up 1 base, with 8 bases separating them. The CDR3 is made up of 13 amino acids. Germline V gene data show CDR1 as MNHEY and CDR2 as SVGAGI. Written as DNA, the CDR3 is TGTGCCAGCAGTCGACAGCCCCAAGAGACCCAGTACTTC. Translating gives CASSRQPQETQYF.

This chain uses TRBV7-9 with TRBJ2-5; the match to TRBD2 covers 8 bases. V dropped 5 bases and J dropped 1; count of bases not matched to a gene: 9. The CDR3 spans 16 residues. Germline V gene lookup returns CDR1 SEHNR and CDR2 FQNEAQ (reference sequence). DNA for the CDR3: TGTGCCAGCAGCCTACGGGGGGGAGTACTCCAAGAGACCCAGTACTTC. It codes for CASSLRGGVLQETQYF. Full variable domain (rest looked up from reference TRBV7-9 and TRBJ2-5): DTGVSQNPRHKITKRGQNVTFRCDPISEHNRLYWYRQTLGQGPEFLTYFQNEAQLEKSRLLSDRFSAERPKGSFSTLEIQRTEQGDSAMYLCASSLRGGVLQETQYFGPGTRLLVL.